This T cell receptor (beta chain) was captured in a study of blood T cell repertoires in COVID-19 (TCRdb year 2020). Describing the broader study: Samples covering the acute and convalescent phases of COVID-19 were provided by collaborators in the United States, Italy and Spain. The material from the prospective study consisted of cDNA or gDNA derived from T cells, B-cell-depleted T cells, or PBMCs. Subjects who had been exposed to COVID-19, were actively infected with it, or had recovered from it provided the deeply sampled blood TCRbeta repertoires that made up the dataset. The repertoires were made available in a free public database intended to serve as a resource for research on the immune response to SARS-CoV-2. The samples were drawn from the first 160 participants of the ongoing ImmuneRACE study and from 950 to 1,500 subjects provided by 6 global collaborators. A de-identified subject ID, COVID-19 status, age in years and sex were almost always included in the sample metadata. HLA class I and class II types, where available, came from metadata supplied by the sample provider rather than from assay-based typing.

The immunoSEQ Assay, a bias-controlled multiplex PCR, was used to amplify TCRbeta CDR3 regions from genomic DNA. The paper's processing steps were these. The number of nucleated cells in each sample was estimated by amplification of reference gene primers within the assay. To quantify the absolute abundance of each unique TCRbeta CDR3 rearrangement, sequence reads were collapsed and filtered. For each sample, productive Simpson clonality was calculated as the square root of Simpson's diversity index across productive rearrangements. TCRdb re-hosts the immuneACCESS table, in-frame sequences only. Its copies lack some clones; in the studies checked, an unresolved V gene accounts for under half of them, and the cause for the rest is not known. V, J and clone size are those of that table, while D and trimming were read from the DNA. The sample table records some 150,000 clones; 79% of these occur just once. 5% of the sample comes from the top ten.

In Seattle, one collaborating source enrolled patients while the infection was active and tracked those patients longitudinally over the course of disease. Whole blood was collected in K2EDTA tubes by collaborating institutions according to the institutions' own protocols. For TCRbeta analysis, collaborators shipped samples in one of three forms: frozen whole blood, isolated PBMCs, or DNA extracted from either of those sample types. The CDR3 numbers 14 residues from cysteine through phenylalanine. Only the CDR3 part of the read is kept: 42 bases, read in frame from the first base. CDR1 and CDR2 are drawn from the germline V gene (reference sequence): LGHDT, YNNKEL. The junction shows trimming of 5 bases on V and 4 bases on J, plus 14 bases between the germline ends. Details on this clone: There is no known antigen for this receptor. No much larger clone exists at a distance of one base, and base qualities are not known.

Overall study outcomes, separate from this receptor: Clinical and demographic metadata were provided uncurated, with the amount varying by source and participant.

Sequences were obtained from peripheral blood. Recombination linked TRBV3-1 (or the pseudogene TRBV3-2) to TRBJ1-2; TRBD1 might be the D gene, on 5 matching bases. This TCR was recovered from an older woman with COVID-19, enrolled during active disease. The CDR3 amino acid sequence is: CASSYRRGGYGYTF. The sequenced DNA is TGTGCCAGCAGCTATAGGAGGGGCGGCTATGGCTACACCTTC.